This T cell receptor beta chain was recovered during a study of PD-1 blockade in classical Hodgkin lymphoma. Overall study findings and caveats: Those achieving complete response showed baseline diversity like newly diagnosed patients.

Germline V gene lookup returns CDR1 SNHLY and CDR2 FYNNEI. Trimming stripped 2 bases from V and 0 bases from J, with 5 bases between. CDR3 size: 13 residues. Indicated time point: cycle 4 day 1 (C4D1), after 5 to 7 weeks of nivolumab. All trial patients relapsed after autologous stem cell transplantation. Using immunoSEQ multiplex PCR, the repertoire was profiled, and TCRdb retains in-frame clones only, with some absent. There are 80,000 to 95,000 clones in the sample; about 83% occur only once, and about 18% lies in the top ten. Details on this clone: Its target is unknown.

The material was peripheral blood mononuclear cells (PBMCs), obtained before the fourth cycle of nivolumab. The rearrangement joins TRBV2 to TRBJ2-7; D call uncertain. This clonotype was sampled from a human donor with classical Hodgkin lymphoma. The CDR3 bases are TGTGCCAGCAGTGAAAGATTCTCCTACGAGCAGTACTTC. Translation: CASSERFSYEQYF.